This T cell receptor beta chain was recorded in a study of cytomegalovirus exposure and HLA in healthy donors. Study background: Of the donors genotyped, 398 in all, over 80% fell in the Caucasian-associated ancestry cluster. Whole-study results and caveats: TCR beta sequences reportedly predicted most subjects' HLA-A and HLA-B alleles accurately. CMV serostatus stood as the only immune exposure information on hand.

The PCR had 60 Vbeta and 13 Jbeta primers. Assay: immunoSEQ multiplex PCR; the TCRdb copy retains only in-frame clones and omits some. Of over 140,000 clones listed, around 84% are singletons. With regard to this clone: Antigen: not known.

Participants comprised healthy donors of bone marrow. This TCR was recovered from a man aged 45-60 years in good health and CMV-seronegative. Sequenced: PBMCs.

The CDR3 DNA reads as TGCGCCAGCAGCTTGGCTGGAGCGGGGGGGGAGACCCAGTACTTC. It codes for CASSLAGAGGETQYF. This rearrangement joins TRBV5-1 to TRBJ2-5, with 10 bases lining up with TRBD2. CDR1 is SGHRS, CDR2 YFSETQ, per germline. Trimming at V came to 0 bases and at J to 5 bases, leaving 4 bases not matched to a gene. CDR3 size: 15 residues.